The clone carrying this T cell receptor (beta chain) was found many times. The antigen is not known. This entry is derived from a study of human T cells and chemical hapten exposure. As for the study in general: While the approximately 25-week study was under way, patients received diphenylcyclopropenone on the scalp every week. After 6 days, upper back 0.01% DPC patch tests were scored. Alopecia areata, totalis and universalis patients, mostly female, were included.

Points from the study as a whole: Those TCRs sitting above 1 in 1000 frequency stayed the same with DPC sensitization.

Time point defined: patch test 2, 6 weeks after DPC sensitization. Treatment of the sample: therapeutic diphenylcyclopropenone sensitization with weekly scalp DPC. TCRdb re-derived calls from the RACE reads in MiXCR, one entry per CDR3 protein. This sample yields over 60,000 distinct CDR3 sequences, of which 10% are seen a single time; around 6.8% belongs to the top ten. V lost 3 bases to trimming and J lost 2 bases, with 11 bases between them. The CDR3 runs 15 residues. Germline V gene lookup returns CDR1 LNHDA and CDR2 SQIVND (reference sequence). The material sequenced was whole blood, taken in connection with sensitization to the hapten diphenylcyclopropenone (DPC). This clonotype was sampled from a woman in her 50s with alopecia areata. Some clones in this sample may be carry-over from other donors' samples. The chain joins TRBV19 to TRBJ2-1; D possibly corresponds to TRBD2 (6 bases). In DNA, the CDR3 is TGTGCCAGTAGTATCGGCGGGGCGACCTACAATGAGCAGTTCTTC. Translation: CASSIGGATYNEQFF.